The 16 T cell receptor beta chains presented below share a single source sample, sequenced in a study of blood T cell repertoires in COVID-19 (TCRdb year 2020). The protocol used for the library was the immunoSEQ multiplex PCR assay. TCRdb mirrors the immuneACCESS table, restricted to in-frame sequences. Some clones are absent from its copies; in checked studies, under half trace to an unresolved V gene, and the reason for the others is unknown. This sample holds about 37,000 clones; approximately 84% were observed only once. The ten largest clones capture roughly 3.1% of the sample. Material for sequencing was peripheral blood. These receptor sequences come from a man aged 65 to 85 with COVID-19, enrolled during active disease.

The chain carries TRBV28 and TRBJ1-2; D not resolved. There are 15 residues in the CDR3. Trimming took 6 bases from V and 8 from J, leaving 22 bases between them. Germline V gene lookup returns CDR1 MDHEN and CDR2 SYDVKM. CDR3 bases: TGTGCCAGCAGCACCACACCCGGGTCCCCGAGAGGCTACACCTTC. Translation gives CASSTTPGSPRGYTF.

The J gene is TRBJ1-1, the V gene TRBV2, with 9 bases matching TRBD1. The germline CDR1 and CDR2 sequences are SNHLY and FYNNEI. This CDR3 is 14 amino acids long. The ends lost 6 bases at V and 5 bases at J; junction bases unmatched: 7. CDR3 sequence: CASRQDRGSTEAFF. The CDR3 nucleotides read TGTGCCAGCAGGCAGGACAGGGGAAGTACTGAAGCTTTCTTT.

This clone was counted only a few times. The chain is built from TRBV7-2 and TRBJ2-1; a weak D match, TRBD1 (5 bases). CDR3 size: 12 residues. Trimming took off 5 bases at V and 12 bases at J, with 14 bases between the two ends. Germline values: CDR1 SGHTA, CDR2 FQGNSA. The CDR3 here is CASSQANTGQFF. As DNA, the CDR3 is TGTGCCAGCAGCCAGGCCAATACAGGGCAGTTCTTC.

V gene TRBV24-1 combines with J gene TRBJ1-1, with a possible D match to TRBD1 (5 bases). Per the germline V gene, CDR1 is KGHDR and CDR2 is SFDVKD. The CDR3 has 15 residues. The V end lost 2 bases, the J end lost 1 base, and 10 bases lay between the germline ends. The CDR3 sequence is CATSDSSQGNTEAFF. For the CDR3, the DNA is TGTGCCACCAGTGATTCGTCCCAGGGGAACACTGAAGCTTTCTTT.

The CDR3 nucleotides are TGTGCCAGCAGTTCACGGGTACGAGAGACCCAGTACTTC. This sequence encodes CASSSRVRETQYF. The chain uses TRBV28 and TRBJ2-5; the D is unclear. The CDR3 loop spans 13 amino acids. The germline gives CDR1 MDHEN, CDR2 SYDVKM. V shed 4 bases and J shed 4 bases, with 10 bases lying between them.

The chain links TRBV7-8 to TRBJ2-2, with TRBD2 identical over 7 bases. J was trimmed by 4 bases and V by 3 bases; bases with no gene match: 14. The CDR3 spans 18 residues. Germline CDR1 SGHVS, CDR2 FQNEAQ. Written as DNA, the CDR3 is TGTGCCAGCAGCTTTGCCTCCCAAACCGGGACTACCACCGGGGAGCTGTTTTTT. It encodes CASSFASQTGTTTGELFF.

This chain links TRBV29-1 with TRBJ1-2; no reliable D call. This CDR3 contains 12 residues. V lost 7 bases, J lost 7 bases, and 16 bases lay in between. Germline CDR1 SQVTM, CDR2 ANQGSEA. The CDR3 loop reads CSAVRISFGYTF. CDR3 DNA sequence: TGCAGCGCCGTTAGAATTTCGTTTGGCTACACCTTC.

In this sample, this clone turned up a few times. CDR3 in amino acids: CATSSRVQYGYTF. CDR3 bases: TGTGCCACCAGCAGCAGGGTTCAGTATGGCTACACCTTC. This chain uses TRBV15 with TRBJ1-2, with D maybe TRBD1 (5 bases). With 3 bases removed from V and 5 bases from J, the gap between germline ends came to 10 bases. The CDR3 is 13 amino acids. CDR1 is LNHNV and CDR2 is YYDKDF in the germline V gene (reference sequence).

This sequence joins TRBV4-2 and TRBJ1-1, with a weak D call TRBD1 (5 bases). The CDR3 is 14 amino acids. The germline V gene encodes CDR1 LGHNA and CDR2 YNFKEQ. V was trimmed by 0 bases and J by 5 bases, leaving 10 bases between them. CDR3 bases: TGTGCCAGCAGCCAAGATCCGGGGGAGACTGAAGCTTTCTTT. Amino acid sequence: CASSQDPGETEAFF.

This chain joins TRBV18 and TRBJ2-5; the D gene is possibly TRBD2 (6 bases). The length of the CDR3 is 13 residues. Trimming left V 3 bases short and J 5 bases short, with 10 bases between. In germline, CDR1 is KGHSH, CDR2 LQKENI. The CDR3 coding sequence is TGTGCCAGCTCACCTTCAGGGAGGGAGACCCAGTACTTC. It specifies CASSPSGRETQYF.

The CDR3 region is CASSPTVGGGSYGYTF. Here the CDR3 DNA reads TGTGCCAGCTCACCGACAGTTGGGGGCGGTTCGTATGGCTACACCTTC. This chain connects TRBV18 to TRBJ1-2, with a tentative D call TRBD1 (6 bases). Germline lookup yields CDR1 KGHSH and CDR2 LQKENI. The CDR3 spans 16 residues. Trimming removed 3 bases at V and 5 bases at J, with 19 bases between.

V gene TRBV24-1 combines with J gene TRBJ1-5; the D gene is possibly TRBD1 (5 bases). The CDR3 has 14 amino acids. Per germline, CDR1 KGHDR and CDR2 SFDVKD. Trimming pared 5 bases from V and 5 bases from J, leaving 12 bases between. Here the CDR3 reads CATSGRQGDQPQHF. The CDR3 coding sequence is TGTGCCACCAGTGGCCGGCAGGGCGATCAGCCCCAGCATTTT.

The chain is built from TRBV6-6 and TRBJ1-2, with TRBD1 identical over 7 bases. This CDR3 is built from 15 residues. The germline gives CDR1 MNHNY, CDR2 SVGAGI (reference sequence). The trim removed 2 bases at V and 3 bases at J, leaving 6 bases unmatched. The CDR3 DNA reads TGTGCCAGCAGTTACCTGGCAGGGGGATACTATGGCTACACCTTC. Encoded protein: CASSYLAGGYYGYTF.

The CDR3 is CASSLGGREKLFF. The CDR3 DNA reads TGTGCCAGCAGCTTAGGGGGGAGGGAAAAACTGTTTTTT. V gene TRBV11-2 combines with J gene TRBJ1-4; maybe TRBD1 (5 bases). The V gene lost 1 base and the J gene lost 8 bases, with 8 bases spanning the gap. Germline values: CDR1 SGHAT, CDR2 FQNNGV. The CDR3 loop spans 13 amino acids.

This chain uses TRBV19 with TRBJ2-1; a weak D match, TRBD2 (6 bases). CDR1 is LNHDA, CDR2 SQIVND, per germline (reference sequence). The ends were cut back, 5 bases at V and 7 bases at J, with 12 bases in the middle. This CDR3 has 13 residues. In DNA, the CDR3 is TGTGCCAGTAGTGGGAGGCCCTTAAATGAGCAGTTCTTC. Translation gives CASSGRPLNEQFF.

The CDR3 sequence is CASSIPFNQPQHF. The CDR3 coding sequence is TGTGCCAGTAGTATCCCGTTCAATCAGCCCCAGCATTTT. This chain connects TRBV19 to TRBJ1-5; D is unclear. The germline CDR1 and CDR2 sequences are LNHDA and SQIVND (reference sequence). The CDR3 has 13 residues. V lost 3 bases and J 3 bases, leaving 6 bases between the germline ends.